The next 14 T cell receptor beta chains were all read from a single sample in a study of somatic mutations in cytotoxic T cells in rheumatoid arthritis. Sequenced by immunoSEQ multiplex PCR; TCRdb stores in-frame clones only, minus some. The table lists 12,000 to 15,000 clones, 82% of them singletons. Material: CD8+ T cells sorted from blood. The receptors were gathered from an adult with rheumatoid arthritis.

The chain carries TRBV7-9 and TRBJ1-5; D unresolved. This CDR3 region has 13 residues. V was pared by 2 bases and J by 2 bases, with 4 bases between. Germline V CDR1 and CDR2: SEHNR, FQNEAQ (reference sequence). The CDR3 DNA is TGTGCCAGCAGCTTAATGGGCAATCAGCCCCAGCATTTT. This encodes CASSLMGNQPQHF.

CDR3 protein: CASSLPAWGDQPQHF. CDR3 in DNA: TGTGCCAGCAGTTTACCGGCTTGGGGGGATCAGCCCCAGCATTTT. The chain has TRBV28 and TRBJ1-5, with a tentative D call TRBD1 (5 bases). The CDR3 spans 15 residues. The germline V gene encodes CDR1 MDHEN and CDR2 SYDVKM. Trimming left V 2 bases short and J 5 bases short, with 13 bases between.

The V gene is TRBV2, the J gene TRBJ2-5; D is unclear. With 3 bases removed from V and 2 bases from J, the gap between germline ends came to 16 bases. The V gene's germline CDR1 is SNHLY and CDR2 FYNNEI. CDR3 length: 16 residues. The CDR3 DNA follows: TGTGCCAGCAGTGAGACGGTCTTGGGATTGCAAGAGACCCAGTACTTC. Amino acid sequence: CASSETVLGLQETQYF. Supplemented by reference TRBV2 and TRBJ2-5, the full variable domain reads EPEVTQTPSHQVTQMGQEVILRCVPISNHLYFYWYRQILGQKVEFLVSFYNNEISEKSEIFDDQFSVERPDGSNFTLKIRSTKLEDSAMYFCASSETVLGLQETQYFGPGTRLLVL.

The chain recombines TRBV5-4 with TRBJ1-2, with D perhaps matching TRBD1 (6 bases). The V end was cut by 9 bases, the J end by 0 bases, with 15 bases between. Germline V CDR1 and CDR2: SGHNT, YYREEE (reference sequence). CDR3 length: 14 residues. CDR3 nucleotides: TGTGCCACAAAAGGACAGACAACTAACTATGGCTACACCTTC. It specifies CATKGQTTNYGYTF.

The rearrangement uses TRBV9 and TRBJ2-1; no definite D call. From germline, CDR1 is SGDLS and CDR2 YYNGEE. The V and J ends lost 0 bases and 8 bases respectively, with 6 bases between them. The CDR3 runs 12 residues. CDR3: CASSVGGYEQFF. Here the CDR3 DNA reads TGTGCCAGCAGCGTAGGGGGTTATGAGCAGTTCTTC.

The chain uses TRBV5-6 and TRBJ2-6; unclear D gene. With 7 bases removed from V and 1 base from J, the gap between germline ends came to 3 bases. CDR1 is SGHDT, CDR2 YYEEEE, per germline. CDR3 length: 12 amino acids. The CDR3, as DNA: TGTGCCAGCCAGTCTGGGGCCAACGTCCTGACTTTC. Its translation: CASQSGANVLTF.

This chain uses TRBV7-8 with TRBJ1-1, with D hard to call. The CDR3 consists of 15 residues. V shed 5 bases and J shed 2 bases, with 15 bases lying between them. Looked up from germline, CDR1 is SGHVS and CDR2 is FQNEAQ. CDR3 protein: CASSGHTRSNTEAFF. In DNA, the CDR3 is TGTGCCAGCAGCGGGCACACGCGGTCCAACACTGAAGCTTTCTTT.

The chain carries TRBV4-1 and TRBJ2-7, with D maybe TRBD2 (6 bases). The CDR3 extends over 15 amino acids. Trimming pared 6 bases from V and 0 bases from J, leaving 15 bases between. CDR1 is MGHRA and CDR2 is YSYEKL in the germline V gene. The CDR3 coding sequence is TGCGCCAGCAGGGTTAGCGGCACCTCCTCCTACGAGCAGTACTTC. Its protein product is CASRVSGTSSYEQYF.

V is TRBV30 and J is TRBJ2-1; perhaps TRBD2 as D (5 bases). V was trimmed by 1 base and J by 5 bases, leaving 9 bases between them. There are 13 residues in the CDR3. Germline values: CDR1 GTSNPN, CDR2 SVGIG (reference sequence). The CDR3 DNA reads TGTGCCTGGAGTGCGGGGATCGACAATGAGCAGTTCTTC. This sequence encodes CAWSAGIDNEQFF.

The genes are TRBV7-7 and TRBJ2-2; no clear D gene. With 5 bases removed from V and 4 bases from J, the gap between germline ends came to 8 bases. The CDR3 runs 13 residues. The germline V gene encodes CDR1 SSHAT and CDR2 FNYEAQ (reference sequence). The CDR3 bases are TGTGCCAGCAGCCCGGTTGTCACCGGGGAGCTGTTTTTT. The encoded protein is CASSPVVTGELFF.

In its sample, this clone was seen a few times. CDR3 in amino acids: CASSSLAGAGTDTQYF. The CDR3 nucleotides are TGTGCCAGCAGTTCTCTAGCGGGAGCGGGGACAGATACGCAGTATTTT. The chain is built from TRBV6-5 and TRBJ2-3; 10 bases are a match to TRBD2. V was pared by 4 bases and J by 3 bases, with 7 bases of the junction left unmatched. Germline CDR1 reads MNHEY; CDR2 reads SVGAGI. This CDR3 has 16 amino acids.

The chain combines TRBV11-2 with TRBJ2-7; D unclear. Between the trimmed V and J ends, which lost 5 bases and 0 bases, there was a span of 5 bases. In germline, CDR1 is SGHAT, CDR2 FQNNGV. The CDR3 length is 12 residues. The CDR3 DNA reads TGTGCCAGCAGCAGAGACTCCTACGAGCAGTACTTC. It yields the protein CASSRDSYEQYF.

The rearrangement uses TRBV28 and TRBJ2-5; D is possibly TRBD2 (5 bases). The CDR3 is made up of 18 amino acids. V lost 2 bases, J lost 2 bases, and 21 bases lay in between. Germline values: CDR1 MDHEN, CDR2 SYDVKM. CDR3 nucleotide sequence: TGTGCCAGCAGTTTACCCGGACTCTTGCGTCACCCTCAAGAGACCCAGTACTTC. This codes for CASSLPGLLRHPQETQYF.

The chain links TRBV20-1 to TRBJ1-2; D remains unclear. The ends were cut back, 6 bases at V and 4 bases at J, with 6 bases in the middle. The CDR3 has 10 residues. Germline CDR1 is DFQATT and CDR2 is SNEGSKA (reference sequence). This CDR3 is CSAPAYGYTF. CDR3 coding DNA: TGCAGTGCCCCCGCCTATGGCTACACCTTC.